This TCR beta chain was profiled in a study of T cells in women clearing cervical HPV infection (dated by TCRdb to the late 2010s). With respect to the entire study: The cases were 25 to 30 women with histologically confirmed HPV16-related CIN3 or worse, and 2 of these cases were invasive cancers. Cases and controls were matched on year of sample collection and on age within five years. In the parent cohort, around 10,000 women aged 18 or older were enrolled in Guanacaste, Costa Rica, during about 1992 to 1994 and were followed for 7 to 8 years. Among cases, blood sampling occurred a median of about 160 days after lesion detection, with an interquartile range of roughly 85 to 220 days. A median age of approximately 30 years was observed in cases versus under 40 in controls, and no significant differences in baseline characteristics were found. Nested within Costa Rica's Guanacaste HPV Natural History Study, an exploratory proof-of-principle case-control study compared TCR repertoires across cervical HPV16 outcomes. Controls were 25 women whose single incident HPV16 infection cleared within 12 months without precancer or cancer developing. Blood from cases was collected at the visit at which the lesion was first identified, whereas blood from controls was collected once infection was no longer detected. Five blinded duplicates per group were added as quality controls, so that about 60 samples were obtained: around 50 participants and 10 replicates. Because only a few women had HLA typing data, the possibility that HLA type acted as a confounder could not be ruled out. Results the study describes overall, beyond this receptor: Random forest classifiers combining richness and V gene abundances distinguished cases from controls with an estimated AUC of approximately 0.83. TRBV6-7 relative abundance was lower in cases than in controls (0.11% versus 0.16%; Bonferroni P = 0.0008). Because of the cross-sectional design, the study could not determine whether the associations came before infection or resulted from infection, and neither effector/memory subsets nor HPV-specific T cells were isolated. Because the number of T cells per sample was unknown, the richness differences could reflect varying T-cell content rather than repertoire biology. Significantly higher TCR repertoire richness was observed in CIN3+ cases than in controls across sequencing depths, whereas no difference in evenness was found.

The immunoSEQ assay used multiplex PCR to amplify TCR beta CDR3 regions from an average of approximately 1,300 ng of genomic DNA per sample. The assay corrected primer bias using a complete synthetic TCR repertoire to establish an amplification baseline. The amplicons were sequenced on the Illumina platform. The study's processing was this. Sequences were error-corrected by clustering with frequency ratios and a modified nearest-neighbor algorithm, then analyzed in the immunoSEQ Analyzer with IMGT gene definitions. At each rarefaction depth, TCR richness and evenness were averaged across 20 rarefaction repeats, and any sample with fewer sequences than the depth was left out. V, D and J gene relative abundances were compared between groups with Wilcoxon rank sum tests, applying FDR correction. An intraclass correlation of roughly 96% for TCR richness and an average of about 77% across 66 gene segments were obtained from the blinded duplicates. The immuneACCESS repertoire file appears here via TCRdb, limited to in-frame rearrangements. These files lack a portion of the clones; in checked studies, under half of the deficit traces to unresolved V genes, and the cause of the others is not known. Clonal size and the V and J genes are those of that table, whereas D and trimming came from the DNA. For this sample, the table gives about 14,000 clones. The top ten clones comprise 6.5% to 8% of the sample.

Note on this clone: No antigen is known for it. The read is 3 residues too short to cover the CDR3 end, so that end is filled in from the germline J gene.

The germline V gene supplies CDR1 MDHEN and CDR2 SYDVKM. V loses 2 bases, J loses 4 bases, and the germline ends lie 6 bases apart. The CDR3 runs 12 amino acids, cysteine and phenylalanine included. Sequencing covers 27 bases of the CDR3, shown here with the frame starting at base 1. Every participant had a single incident cervical HPV16 infection, and prevalent HPV16 infections were excluded. Cervical HPV DNA was detected with MY09/MY11 PCR, and genotyping was done with dot-blot hybridization. Fifteen mL of heparinized blood were centrifuged, and the buffy coat was split into aliquots, frozen at -30 degrees C, and then kept at -80 degrees C. Genomic DNA was extracted from buffy coat specimens using QIAGEN kits.

This clonotype was obtained from a woman between 18 and 69 years old with a cervical HPV16 infection that either progressed to CIN3+ or cleared (not recorded which). This sequence uses TRBV28 and TRBJ2-7, with the D gene call left open. The material sequenced was blood buffy coat. CDR3 DNA (partial): TGTGCCAGCAGTTTAATAGCTTACGAG. This translates into CASSLIAYE. In full, the CDR3 is CASSLIAYEQYF. The variable domain in full, with residues beyond the CDR3 obtained from the reference TRBV28 and TRBJ2-7 genes, is DVKVTQSSRYLVKRTGEKVFLECVQDMDHENMFWYRQDPGLGLRLIYFSYDVKMKEKGDIPEGYSVSREKKERFSLILESASTNQTSMYLCASSLIAYEQYFGPGTRLTVT.